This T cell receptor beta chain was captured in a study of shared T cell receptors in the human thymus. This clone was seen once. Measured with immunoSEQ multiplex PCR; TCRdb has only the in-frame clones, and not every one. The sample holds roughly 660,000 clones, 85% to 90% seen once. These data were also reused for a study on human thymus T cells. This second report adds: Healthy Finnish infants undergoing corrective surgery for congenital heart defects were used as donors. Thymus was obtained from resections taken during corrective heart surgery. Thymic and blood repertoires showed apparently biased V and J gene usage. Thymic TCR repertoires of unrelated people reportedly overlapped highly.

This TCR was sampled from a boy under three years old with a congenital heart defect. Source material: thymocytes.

The CDR3 sequence: CASSAQREGRDEQFF. The CDR3 DNA follows: TGTGCCAGCAGTGCCCAGCGGGAGGGCCGGGATGAGCAGTTCTTC. The chain carries TRBV6-4 and TRBJ2-1; 10 bases are shared with TRBD2. CDR1 and CDR2 from the germline V gene are MRHNA and SNTAGT. The CDR3 loop spans 15 amino acids. V gave up 4 bases and J gave up 8 bases; unmatched junction bases: 8.